Listed here are 26 T cell receptor beta chains from one sample, sequenced in a study of blood T cell repertoires in COVID-19. Sequencing used immunoSEQ multiplex PCR; TCRdb keeps in-frame clones, though not all of them. This sample has fewer than 80,000 clones, with roughly three quarters found just once. What was sequenced was peripheral blood. The receptors come from a man in his sixties with COVID-19, enrolled during active disease.

Concerning this clone: One end of the junction is discordant with germline, which a read error may explain. The chain carries TRBV5-5 and TRBJ1-1; D gene uncertain. Germline values: CDR1 SGHKS, CDR2 YYEKEE (reference sequence). This CDR3 has 11 amino acids. CDR3 protein: CASRLGDEAFF. Here the CDR3 DNA reads TGTGCCAGCAGATTGGGAGATGAAGCTTTCTTT.

The rearrangement joins TRBV29-1 to TRBJ1-6, with 10 bases aligning to TRBD1. Germline loops: CDR1 SQVTM, CDR2 ANQGSEA. The CDR3 is made up of 12 amino acids. V lost 7 bases to trimming and J lost 7 bases; unmatched junction nucleotides: 1. Here the CDR3 DNA reads TGCAGCGCGGGACAGGGGAATTCACCCCTCCACTTT. It yields the protein CSAGQGNSPLHF.

The rearrangement uses TRBV11-2 and TRBJ2-6; 7 bases agree with TRBD1. V was pared by 6 bases and J by 2 bases, with 10 bases of the junction left unmatched. CDR1 and CDR2 from the germline V gene are SGHAT and FQNNGV. The CDR3 covers 17 residues. CDR3 amino acids: CASRAGTARPGANVLTF. DNA of the CDR3: TGTGCCAGCAGGGCCGGGACAGCTAGGCCTGGGGCCAACGTCCTGACTTTC.

The V call is TRBV4-2, the J call TRBJ1-5, with no clear D. The CDR3 contains 13 residues. From germline, CDR1 is LGHNA and CDR2 YNFKEQ. Trimming stripped 2 bases from V and 5 bases from J, with 7 bases between. This CDR3 is CASSQFVDQPQHF. The CDR3 nucleotides are TGTGCCAGCAGCCAATTCGTTGATCAGCCCCAGCATTTT.

V usage is TRBV9 and J usage is TRBJ1-6; D is ambiguous. Deletions cut 4 bases from V and 5 bases from J, with 10 bases between. This CDR3 has 14 residues. Germline V CDR1 and CDR2: SGDLS, YYNGEE. The CDR3 is CASSLDTNNSPLHF. The CDR3 region has the DNA TGTGCCAGCAGCCTCGACACCAATAATTCACCCCTCCACTTT.

The chain uses TRBV7-9 and TRBJ1-1; 10 nucleotides match TRBD1. The V gene's germline CDR1 is SEHNR and CDR2 FQNEAQ (reference sequence). The length of the CDR3 is 15 residues. V lost 3 bases, J lost 5 bases, and 6 bases stayed unmatched. This chain's CDR3 is CASSLTGGAKTEAFF. In DNA, the CDR3 is TGTGCCAGCAGCTTGACAGGGGGCGCGAAGACTGAAGCTTTCTTT.

This chain uses TRBV6-5 with TRBJ2-7, with TRBD2 identical over 8 bases. The CDR3 loop spans 14 amino acids. V dropped 2 bases and J dropped 9; count of bases not matched to a gene: 9. Germline assignment: CDR1 MNHEY and CDR2 SVGAGI. This chain's CDR3 is CASSYAGGVEVQYF. Here the CDR3 DNA reads TGTGCCAGCAGTTACGCGGGGGGTGTAGAGGTGCAGTACTTC.

The V and J genes are TRBV28 and TRBJ2-2; 10 bases agree with TRBD1. This CDR3 comprises 17 residues. The germline gives CDR1 MDHEN, CDR2 SYDVKM. Unmatched junction bases numbered 4, after V lost 0 bases and J lost 3 bases. The CDR3 loop reads CASSLWGQGLDTGELFF. CDR3 in DNA: TGTGCCAGCAGTTTATGGGGACAGGGGCTTGACACCGGGGAGCTGTTTTTT. The whole variable domain, filled in from reference TRBV28 and TRBJ2-2, reads DVKVTQSSRYLVKRTGEKVFLECVQDMDHENMFWYRQDPGLGLRLIYFSYDVKMKEKGDIPEGYSVSREKKERFSLILESASTNQTSMYLCASSLWGQGLDTGELFFGEGSRLTVL.

J is TRBJ2-5 and V is TRBV4-1, with D unclear. Germline CDR1 reads MGHRA; CDR2 reads YSYEKL. The length of the CDR3 is 14 residues. V gave up 0 bases and J gave up 4 bases, with 9 bases separating them. CDR3 residues: CASSQDPFGETQYF. In DNA form, the CDR3 reads TGCGCCAGCAGCCAAGATCCGTTCGGAGAGACCCAGTACTTC.

The chain combines TRBV5-1 with TRBJ2-1, with 12 bases that match TRBD2. The length of the CDR3 is 15 residues. Unmatched junction bases numbered 6, after V lost 2 bases and J lost 9 bases. The germline CDR1 and CDR2 sequences are SGHRS and YFSETQ. In DNA form, the CDR3 reads TGCGCCAGCAGCTTCTCTAGCGGGAGGGAGGGTGAGCAGTTCTTC. This gives the protein CASSFSSGREGEQFF.

V gene TRBV2 combines with J gene TRBJ1-3; 9 positions agree with TRBD1. CDR1 SNHLY and CDR2 FYNNEI come from the germline V gene. The CDR3 is 15 residues long. The trim removed 7 bases at V and 1 base at J, leaving 5 bases unmatched. The CDR3 here is CASNPGQGSGNTIYF. CDR3 bases: TGTGCCAGCAACCCGGGACAGGGATCTGGAAACACCATATATTTT.

The chain combines TRBV3-1 (or the pseudogene TRBV3-2) with TRBJ2-1, with 10 nucleotides matching TRBD2. Trimming removed 4 bases from V and 11 bases from J; junction bases left unmatched: 8. This CDR3 region has 14 residues. Germline values: CDR1 LGHDT, CDR2 YNNKEL (reference sequence). CDR3 in amino acids: CASSPRTSGIKQFF. CDR3 in DNA: TGTGCCAGCAGCCCGCGGACTAGCGGAATCAAGCAGTTCTTC.

The chain has TRBV5-1 and TRBJ1-5, with D perhaps TRBD1 (5 bases). Germline CDR1 reads SGHRS; CDR2 reads YFSETQ. The ends were cut back, 4 bases at V and 6 bases at J, with 20 bases in the middle. CDR3 length equals 16 residues. The CDR3 loop reads CASSPNAPGVGQPQHF. In DNA, the CDR3 is TGCGCCAGCAGCCCGAATGCCCCGGGGGTTGGTCAGCCCCAGCATTTT.

The chain combines TRBV12-3 or TRBV12-4 with TRBJ2-7; no firm D call. The CDR3 extends over 11 amino acids. V shed 0 bases and J shed 8 bases, with 5 bases lying between them. The CDR3 is CASSLASKQYF. DNA of the CDR3: TGTGCCAGCAGTTTAGCTTCAAAGCAGTACTTC.

This chain links TRBV11-2 with TRBJ1-2; possible D gene TRBD1, 5 bases. V was pared by 1 base and J by 5 bases, with 14 bases between. CDR1 SGHAT and CDR2 FQNNGV come from the germline V gene. There are 15 residues in the CDR3. CDR3 bases: TGTGCCAGCAGCTTAGCCGACAGAATTGGATATGGCTACACCTTC. This encodes CASSLADRIGYGYTF.

The chain combines TRBV6-6 with TRBJ1-5, with 8 bases aligning to TRBD1. This CDR3 comprises 14 residues. In germline, CDR1 is MNHNY, CDR2 SVGAGI (reference sequence). The V and J ends lost 9 bases and 3 bases, in that order; junction bases with no gene match: 7. DNA of the CDR3: TGTGCCAGTTCGGACAGGGCAAACAATCAGCCCCAGCATTTT. This codes for CASSDRANNQPQHF.

This chain uses TRBV6-5 with TRBJ2-5; D is unresolved. This CDR3 spans 11 amino acids. V dropped 6 bases and J dropped 5 bases, with 7 bases sitting between them. In germline, CDR1 is MNHEY, CDR2 SVGAGI. The CDR3 here is CASRGRETQYF. For the CDR3, the DNA is TGTGCCAGCAGGGGCCGGGAGACCCAGTACTTC.

This chain uses TRBV4-2 with TRBJ2-1; TRBD2 aligns across 8 bases. Trimming removed 1 base from V and 9 bases from J; junction bases left unmatched: 11. The germline CDR1 and CDR2 sequences are LGHNA and YNFKEQ. The CDR3 length is 16 residues. The CDR3 spells CASSQVGGTSRTEQFF. The CDR3 DNA reads as TGTGCCAGCAGCCAAGTCGGCGGGACTAGTCGGACTGAGCAGTTCTTC.

The chain recombines TRBV19 with TRBJ2-2; maybe TRBD1 (6 bases). CDR3 length: 14 amino acids. V was clipped by 6 bases and J by 5 bases, with 13 bases between them. CDR1 and CDR2 (germline): LNHDA, SQIVND (reference sequence). The CDR3 DNA is TGTGCCAGTAGAACTGGACAGTCGACCGGGGAGCTGTTTTTT. This translates into CASRTGQSTGELFF.

This chain connects TRBV15 to TRBJ1-6; 7 nucleotides match TRBD1. This CDR3 has 14 residues. With V trimmed by 5 bases and J by 9 bases, 7 bases remained unmatched. The germline CDR1 and CDR2 sequences are LNHNV and YYDKDF (reference sequence). CDR3 protein: CATSGKTGPSPLHF. For the CDR3, the DNA is TGTGCCACCAGCGGGAAGACAGGGCCTTCACCCCTCCACTTT.

The chain couples TRBV2 to TRBJ2-3; unclear D gene. Germline V lookup: CDR1 SNHLY, CDR2 FYNNEI. CDR3 length: 11 residues. V was trimmed by 6 bases and J by 5 bases, leaving 6 bases between them. CDR3 residues: CASSSVDTQYF. In DNA, the CDR3 is TGTGCCAGCAGCTCGGTAGATACGCAGTATTTT. Drawing the rest from reference TRBV2 and TRBJ2-3, the complete variable domain is EPEVTQTPSHQVTQMGQEVILRCVPISNHLYFYWYRQILGQKVEFLVSFYNNEISEKSEIFDDQFSVERPDGSNFTLKIRSTKLEDSAMYFCASSSVDTQYFGPGTRLTVL.

J is TRBJ1-3 and V is TRBV5-1; TRBD1 aligns across 8 bases. This CDR3 has 14 amino acids. CDR1 and CDR2 (germline): SGHRS, YFSETQ. V was pared by 4 bases and J by 2 bases, with 2 bases of the junction left unmatched. CDR3 DNA sequence: TGCGCCAGCAGCCCCAGGGGGCCTGGAAACACCATATATTTT. It encodes CASSPRGPGNTIYF.

This clone came up once. This chain uses TRBV9 with TRBJ2-7; 10 nucleotides line up with TRBD2. V dropped 0 bases and J dropped 5; count of bases not matched to a gene: 8. Germline-derived CDR1 and CDR2 are SGDLS and YYNGEE. The CDR3 has 16 residues. The CDR3, as DNA: TGTGCCAGCAGCGTAGGGGCTAGCGGGGGTTCGGACGAGCAGTACTTC. This sequence encodes CASSVGASGGSDEQYF. Supplemented by reference TRBV9 and TRBJ2-7, the full variable domain reads DSGVTQTPKHLITATGQRVTLRCSPRSGDLSVYWYQQSLDQGLQFLIQYYNGEERAKGNILERFSAQQFPDLHSELNLSSLELGDSALYFCASSVGASGGSDEQYFGPGTRLTVT.

The rearrangement links TRBV14 to TRBJ1-4; TRBD1 might be the D (5 bases). The CDR3 runs 16 residues. Germline loops: CDR1 SGHDN, CDR2 FVKESK. The ends were cut back, 3 bases at V and 1 base at J, with 12 bases in the middle. The CDR3 protein is CASSHFPRETNEKLFF. The CDR3, as DNA: TGTGCCAGCAGCCACTTCCCCAGGGAAACTAATGAAAAACTGTTTTTT.

This clone was counted many times. V gene TRBV7-3 combines with J gene TRBJ1-2; weak D call: TRBD1 (6 bases). Trimming took 9 bases from V and 13 from J, leaving 15 bases between them. The CDR3 has 10 residues. Germline CDR1 is SGHTA and CDR2 is FQGTGA. CDR3 in amino acids: CARGALYSTF. In nucleotides, the CDR3 is TGTGCCAGGGGGGCCCTATATAGCACCTTC.

The genes are TRBV20-1 and TRBJ2-5; D possibly corresponds to TRBD1 (5 bases). Germline V gene sequence: CDR1 DFQATT, CDR2 SNEGSKA (reference sequence). The length of the CDR3 is 13 residues. V lost 5 bases and J 3 bases, leaving 13 bases between the germline ends. The CDR3 bases are TGCAGTGCTCGTGAACAGGATAAAGAGACCCAGTACTTC. Translating gives CSAREQDKETQYF.